Below are 17 T cell receptor beta chains sequenced from a single sample in a study of blood T cell repertoires in COVID-19. Method: immunoSEQ multiplex PCR; TCRdb's copy keeps in-frame clones and lacks some. This table holds roughly 290,000 clones, 90% found once. What was sequenced was PBMCs or T cells enriched from blood (not recorded which). All receptors derive from a woman under 30 with acute COVID-19.

The J gene is TRBJ1-5, the V gene TRBV19; D gene unclear. Trimming stripped 7 bases from V and 0 bases from J, with 7 bases between. This CDR3 has 13 residues. From germline, CDR1 is LNHDA and CDR2 SQIVND (reference sequence). The CDR3: CASTEYSNQPQHF. The DNA for the CDR3 is TGTGCCAGTACCGAGTATAGCAATCAGCCCCAGCATTTT.

The chain employs TRBV6-5 and TRBJ2-7; 10 positions match TRBD2. The trim removed 4 bases at V and 0 bases at J, leaving 6 bases unmatched. CDR1 is MNHEY, CDR2 SVGAGI, per germline. The CDR3 covers 16 residues. Here the CDR3 DNA reads TGTGCCAGCAGTTTCTTGGGACTAGCGAGCTCCTACGAGCAGTACTTC. Translation: CASSFLGLASSYEQYF.

This rearrangement joins TRBV5-3 to TRBJ1-1; 10 bases are a match to TRBD1. TRBV5-3 is identified as an open reading frame with a role that is uncertain. Germline trimming cut 1 base from V and 0 bases from J; bases unmatched to any gene: 15. The CDR3 loop spans 20 amino acids. CDR3 amino acids: CARSLCRPGQGITLNTEAFF. For the CDR3, the DNA is TGTGCCAGAAGCTTGTGTCGTCCGGGACAGGGGATAACTCTGAACACTGAAGCTTTCTTT.

The chain combines TRBV6-5 with TRBJ2-7; the match to TRBD2 covers 9 bases. Trimming removed 5 bases from V and 4 bases from J; junction bases left unmatched: 6. CDR1 is MNHEY, CDR2 SVGAGI, per germline. The CDR3 totals 14 residues. Written as DNA, the CDR3 is TGTGCCAGCAGTCGAGCGGGAGGTACTTACGAGCAGTACTTC. It codes for CASSRAGGTYEQYF.

The chain has TRBV3-1 (or the pseudogene TRBV3-2) and TRBJ1-6; no reliable D call. This CDR3 is built from 15 residues. Deletions cut 2 bases from V and 7 bases from J, with 12 bases between. Germline values: CDR1 LGHDT, CDR2 YNNKEL (reference sequence). The CDR3 reads CASSQFLAANSPLHF. DNA of the CDR3: TGTGCCAGCAGCCAATTTTTAGCAGCGAATTCACCCCTCCACTTT.

The rearrangement uses TRBV5-5 and TRBJ2-7, with 15 bases identical to TRBD2. CDR3 length: 18 residues. Losses at the gene ends were 0 bases for V and 0 bases for J; bases not matched to a gene: 4. Germline values: CDR1 SGHKS, CDR2 YYEKEE (reference sequence). CDR3: CASSLVGLAGGYSYEQYF. CDR3 sequence (DNA): TGTGCCAGCAGCTTGGTGGGACTAGCGGGAGGATACTCCTACGAGCAGTACTTC.

V is TRBV27 and J is TRBJ1-6; 11 nucleotides agree with TRBD1. Looked up from germline, CDR1 is MNHEY and CDR2 is SMNVEV (reference sequence). The CDR3 contains 19 residues. With V trimmed by 5 bases and J by 4 bases, 13 bases remained unmatched. The DNA for the CDR3 is TGTGCCAGCAGTCAAGGGACAGGGGGAACTCTAGGTTATAATTCACCCCTCCACTTT. Amino acids: CASSQGTGGTLGYNSPLHF.

This chain links TRBV28 with TRBJ2-3; 10 bases align to TRBD1. Germline V lookup: CDR1 MDHEN, CDR2 SYDVKM. V lost 1 base and J lost 3; bases outside the gene matches: 4. This CDR3 has 16 amino acids. The CDR3 reads CASSLFGQGDTDTQYF. The CDR3, as DNA: TGTGCCAGCAGTTTATTTGGACAGGGGGATACAGATACGCAGTATTTT.

This chain connects TRBV5-1 to TRBJ2-7; 12 bases are a match to TRBD2. The CDR3 runs to 16 residues. V was pared by 4 bases and J by 0 bases, with 5 bases of the junction left unmatched. The germline gives CDR1 SGHRS, CDR2 YFSETQ. CDR3 nucleotide sequence: TGCGCCAGCAGCCCGGGACTAGCGGGTTTCTCCTACGAGCAGTACTTC. Residues: CASSPGLAGFSYEQYF.

This clone was picked up a small number of times. CDR3 sequence (DNA): TGTGCCAGCAGGCTCACTCGGGGGGCCGAGCAGCCCCAGCATTTT. Its translation is CASRLTRGAEQPQHF. The chain links TRBV28 to TRBJ1-5; D is possibly TRBD1 (6 bases). V was pared by 6 bases and J by 7 bases, with 19 bases between. Germline V CDR1 and CDR2: MDHEN, SYDVKM. The CDR3 consists of 15 residues.

The chain uses TRBV5-8 and TRBJ2-4; D perhaps matches TRBD1 (6 bases). The CDR3 consists of 16 residues. V was clipped by 3 bases and J by 4 bases, with 17 bases between them. Germline CDR1 and CDR2: SGHTS and YDEGEE. CDR3 DNA: TGTGCCAGCAGCTCAATTTGGGTGGGGGCGAAAAACATTCAGTACTTC. The encoded protein is CASSSIWVGAKNIQYF. Using reference TRBV5-8 and TRBJ2-4 for the parts outside the CDR3, the full variable domain is EAGVTQSPTHLIKTRGQQATLRCSPISGHTSVYWYQQALGLGLQFLLWYDEGEERNRGNFPPRFSGRQFPNYSSELNVNALELEDSALYLCASSSIWVGAKNIQYFGAGTRLSVL.

This clone was seen a few times. This chain joins TRBV4-2 and TRBJ1-5; 7 bases align to TRBD1. CDR3 size: 17 residues. The germline CDR1 and CDR2 sequences are LGHNA and YNFKEQ. After removal of 0 bases from V and 4 bases from J, the junction contained 9 bases not matched to a gene. The CDR3 DNA reads as TGTGCCAGCAGCCAAGACGTGGCAGGGGGTGGAAATCAGCCCCAGCATTTT. This encodes CASSQDVAGGGNQPQHF.

V is TRBV19 and J is TRBJ2-7, with 8 nucleotides matching TRBD2. This CDR3 spans 13 amino acids. V shed 10 bases, J shed 7 bases, and the junction held 12 bases outside the gene matches. In germline, CDR1 is LNHDA, CDR2 SQIVND (reference sequence). The CDR3 here is CATRTSLIGEQYF. DNA for the CDR3: TGTGCCACCAGGACTAGCCTCATCGGGGAGCAGTACTTC.

The V gene is TRBV18, the J gene TRBJ1-1; TRBD1 matches 7 bases. The CDR3 runs 14 residues. After removal of 1 base from V and 7 bases from J, the junction contained 6 bases not matched to a gene. CDR1 is KGHSH and CDR2 is LQKENI in the germline V gene. This CDR3 is CASSPQTGTGEAFF. The CDR3 DNA follows: TGTGCCAGCTCACCACAGACAGGGACGGGTGAAGCTTTCTTT.

This clone was picked up one time. The gene calls are TRBV5-1 and TRBJ1-1; D remains unclear. The CDR3 runs 13 residues. Deletions cut 0 bases from V and 10 bases from J, with 13 bases between. In germline, CDR1 is SGHRS, CDR2 YFSETQ. In DNA form, the CDR3 reads TGCGCCAGCAGCTTGGGAGTGGAGGTGGCAGCTTTCTTT. Translating it yields CASSLGVEVAAFF. Full variable domain (missing parts from reference TRBV5-1 and TRBJ1-1): KAGVTQTPRYLIKTRGQQVTLSCSPISGHRSVSWYQQTPGQGLQFLFEYFSETQRNKGNFPGRFSGRQFSNSRSEMNVSTLELGDSALYLCASSLGVEVAAFFGQGTRLTVV.

This chain uses TRBV19 with TRBJ2-7; 7 bases fit TRBD2. Germline CDR1 and CDR2: LNHDA and SQIVND (reference sequence). The J segment lost 3 bases and the V segment lost 0 bases, leaving 5 bases of the junction unmatched. The CDR3 extends over 15 amino acids. CDR3 DNA sequence: TGTGCCAGTAGTATAGACTACGGGAGGAACTACGAGCAGTACTTC. Protein product: CASSIDYGRNYEQYF.

The chain couples TRBV3-1 (or the pseudogene TRBV3-2) to TRBJ2-5, with D uncertain. Germline values: CDR1 LGHDT, CDR2 YNNKEL (reference sequence). This CDR3 spans 12 amino acids. V lost 5 bases to trimming and J lost 4 bases, with 8 bases between them. As DNA, the CDR3 is TGTGCCAGCAGCTACTTTTTAGAGACCCAGTACTTC. Its protein product is CASSYFLETQYF.